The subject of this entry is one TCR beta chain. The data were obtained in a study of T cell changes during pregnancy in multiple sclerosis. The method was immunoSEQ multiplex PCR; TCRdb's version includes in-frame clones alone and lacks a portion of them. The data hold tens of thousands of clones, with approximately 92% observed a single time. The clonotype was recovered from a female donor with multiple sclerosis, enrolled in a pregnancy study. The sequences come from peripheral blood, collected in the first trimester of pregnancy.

The CDR3 sequence is CASNHRGLNYGYTF. The CDR3 nucleotides read TGTGCCAGCAACCACAGGGGGTTAAACTATGGCTACACCTTC. V gene TRBV28 combines with J gene TRBJ1-2; 8 bases align to TRBD1. V was pared by 7 bases and J by 2 bases, with 6 bases of the junction left unmatched. The length of the CDR3 is 14 residues. CDR1 MDHEN and CDR2 SYDVKM come from the germline V gene.